By frequency in the sample, the clone carrying this TCR beta chain is large. What it binds is unknown. Germline V gene data show CDR1 as LGHNA and CDR2 as YNFKEQ. The CDR3 is made up of 16 amino acids. Trimming left V 0 bases short and J 5 bases short, with 14 bases between. This entry comes from a study of metastatic and nonmetastatic thyroid tumors. Study summary: Samples came from malignant and benign thyroid patients, and repertoires were compared across blood and tumor or nodule tissue.

Ahead of thyroid surgery, no patient had received treatment of any kind. How the authors handled the data: Building a distant-metastasis classifier for papillary thyroid cancer drew on CDR3 differences across clinicopathological groups. MiXCR was used by TCRdb to re-call the PCR reads. These V and J calls originate from TCRdb's pipeline instead of the authors' own analysis. The sample yields 6,500 to 8,500 clones, over 25% seen once. Findings and limits, study-wide: Significantly greater TCR beta diversity was reportedly found in malignant thyroid tumors than in benign nodules (in blood and tumor).

The receptor was derived from a female donor with papillary thyroid cancer or a benign thyroid nodule (not recorded which). Some clones in this sample may be carry-over from other donors' samples. Sample: tumor tissue. The V call is TRBV4-2, the J call TRBJ2-1; D possibly corresponds to TRBD1 (6 bases). CDR3 sequence: CASSQELQGRNNEQFF. The CDR3 bases are TGTGCCAGCAGCCAAGAGCTACAGGGAAGGAACAATGAGCAGTTCTTC.